A single sample is the source of the 28 T cell receptor beta chains below, sequenced in a study of CD8 T cells in Susac syndrome. The RNA input was 0.5 to 1 ug, and it was reverse transcribed with random hexamers. MiXCR, run by TCRdb on the immunoSEQ multiplex PCR reads, gives a single entry per CDR3 protein. The repertoire holds about 140,000 distinct CDR3 sequences, with 95% as singletons. Sequences were obtained from CD4+ T cells from PBMCs. Receptors originate from a human donor with Susac syndrome.

CDR3 amino acids: CSVRYAPNTGELFF. The CDR3 DNA reads TGCAGCGTTCGCTATGCTCCGAACACCGGGGAGCTGTTTTTT. This chain links TRBV29-1 with TRBJ2-2; no clear D. The V and J ends lost 5 bases and 0 bases respectively, with 10 bases between them. CDR1 and CDR2 from the germline V gene are SQVTM and ANQGSEA. There are 14 residues in the CDR3.

The chain links TRBV30 to TRBJ2-6, with 8 positions matching TRBD1. This CDR3 spans 18 amino acids. Losses at the gene ends were 5 bases for V and 2 bases for J; bases not matched to a gene: 14. The germline gives CDR1 GTSNPN, CDR2 SVGIG (reference sequence). The CDR3 region has the DNA TGTGCCTGGGGAGGACAGGGAAAGGCTTGGGCTGGGGCCAACGTCCTGACTTTC. Translated: CAWGGQGKAWAGANVLTF.

This chain links TRBV29-1 with TRBJ2-3; a weak D match, TRBD2 (5 bases). From germline, CDR1 is SQVTM and CDR2 ANQGSEA. The V end was cut by 3 bases, the J end by 3 bases, with 7 bases between. The CDR3 is 12 amino acids. The CDR3, as DNA: TGCAGCGTTGATTCGGGGACAGATACGCAGTATTTT. This sequence encodes CSVDSGTDTQYF.

V and J are TRBV3-1 and TRBJ2-6; D may be TRBD2 (6 bases). The CDR3 loop spans 14 amino acids. V was pared by 6 bases and J by 4 bases, with 10 bases between. Germline V gives CDR1 LGHDT, CDR2 YNNKEL (reference sequence). The CDR3 spells CASRVEGGANVLTF. In nucleotides, the CDR3 is TGTGCCAGCAGGGTGGAGGGCGGGGCCAACGTCCTGACTTTC.

The chain is built from TRBV29-1 and TRBJ2-3; 15 nucleotides match TRBD2. Germline CDR1 SQVTM, CDR2 ANQGSEA. V lost 3 bases, J lost 8 bases, and 12 bases stayed unmatched. The CDR3 consists of 17 residues. Here the CDR3 DNA reads TGCAGCGTTGACACCCCCGGACTAGCGGGAGGGTTGGCTACGCAGTATTTT. Its protein is CSVDTPGLAGGLATQYF.

V gene TRBV9 combines with J gene TRBJ1-2; a possible D gene is TRBD1 (5 bases). V was shortened by 3 bases and J by 3 bases, with 12 bases between the two germline ends. This CDR3 region has 14 residues. The germline gives CDR1 SGDLS, CDR2 YYNGEE. Written as DNA, the CDR3 is TGTGCCAGCAGCGGAAGGGACGGCTACTATGGCTACACCTTC. This translates into CASSGRDGYYGYTF.

The chain couples TRBV30 to TRBJ1-5; D remains ambiguous. This CDR3 is built from 13 residues. With 4 bases removed from V and 5 bases from J, the gap between germline ends came to 12 bases. The V gene's germline CDR1 is GTSNPN and CDR2 SVGIG (reference sequence). CDR3 sequence: CAWNGGPHQPQHF. The CDR3 region has the DNA TGTGCCTGGAACGGAGGGCCCCATCAGCCCCAGCATTTT.

The CDR3 here is CASSSPGADTQYF. The CDR3 DNA reads TGTGCCAGCAGTTCGCCAGGGGCAGATACGCAGTATTTT. This chain links TRBV28 with TRBJ2-3, with TRBD1 as a possible D gene (6 bases). The CDR3 contains 13 residues. Germline lookup yields CDR1 MDHEN and CDR2 SYDVKM. The V gene lost 4 bases and the J gene lost 4 bases, with 9 bases spanning the gap. Combining the CDR3 with reference TRBV28 and TRBJ2-3 gives the whole variable domain DVKVTQSSRYLVKRTGEKVFLECVQDMDHENMFWYRQDPGLGLRLIYFSYDVKMKEKGDIPEGYSVSREKKERFSLILESASTNQTSMYLCASSSPGADTQYFGPGTRLTVL.

This clonotype was detected only once. The chain has TRBV5-1 and TRBJ2-5; D gene ambiguous. V lost 1 base to trimming and J lost 3 bases, with 7 bases between them. This CDR3 spans 13 amino acids. The germline CDR1 and CDR2 sequences are SGHRS and YFSETQ. The CDR3 sequence is CASSLQTEETQYF. CDR3 coding DNA: TGCGCCAGCAGCTTGCAAACAGAAGAGACCCAGTACTTC. Full variable domain (outside the CDR3, taken from reference TRBV5-1 and TRBJ2-5): KAGVTQTPRYLIKTRGQQVTLSCSPISGHRSVSWYQQTPGQGLQFLFEYFSETQRNKGNFPGRFSGRQFSNSRSEMNVSTLELGDSALYLCASSLQTEETQYFGPGTRLLVL.

This clonotype was seen once. This chain connects TRBV28 to TRBJ2-5, with 10 bases lining up with TRBD2. This CDR3 has 13 amino acids. The germline CDR1 and CDR2 sequences are MDHEN and SYDVKM. V lost 5 bases and J lost 5; bases outside the gene matches: 2. The CDR3 nucleotides read TGTGCCAGCAGTCCAGCGGGGGGGGAGACCCAGTACTTC. Its protein product is CASSPAGGETQYF.

The CDR3 sequence is CAWTVGGSYEQYF. DNA of the CDR3: TGTGCCTGGACGGTAGGGGGCTCCTACGAGCAGTACTTC. The chain is built from TRBV30 and TRBJ2-7, with a tentative D call TRBD1 (6 bases). CDR1 is GTSNPN, CDR2 SVGIG, per germline (reference sequence). CDR3 length: 13 residues. The V gene lost 4 bases and the J gene lost 0 bases, with 10 bases spanning the gap.

The chain is built from TRBV4-2 and TRBJ2-7; 8 bases are shared with TRBD2. CDR1 is LGHNA, CDR2 YNFKEQ, per germline. V was pared by 4 bases and J by 0 bases, with 5 bases of the junction left unmatched. This CDR3 has 15 amino acids. The CDR3 region is CASSRDGTSSYEQYF. The CDR3 coding sequence is TGTGCCAGCAGCCGAGACGGGACTAGCTCCTACGAGCAGTACTTC.

The chain couples TRBV9 to TRBJ1-1, with D unclear. From germline, CDR1 is SGDLS and CDR2 YYNGEE. The V gene lost 4 bases and the J gene lost 5 bases, with 18 bases spanning the gap. The CDR3 runs to 15 residues. The CDR3 coding sequence is TGTGCCAGCAGCACCGGACGGGCCGAGAGGACTGAAGCTTTCTTT. Translated, it gives CASSTGRAERTEAFF.

This clonotype has a single count. The genes are TRBV21-1 and TRBJ1-4; the table's D call of TRBD1 was not tested on the DNA. TRBV21-1 is a known pseudogene. The CDR3 covers 15 residues. CDR3 residues: CASSNRQAINEKLFF. The CDR3, as DNA: TGTGCCAGCAGCAACCGACAGGCCATTAATGAAAAACTGTTTTTT.

V usage is TRBV5-1 and J usage is TRBJ2-2, with 9 positions matching TRBD1. The CDR3 spans 16 residues. Germline V CDR1 and CDR2: SGHRS, YFSETQ. J gave up 4 bases and V 0 bases, and 4 bases lay outside the gene matches. For the CDR3, the DNA is TGCGCCAGCAGCTTGGTGACAGGGGGACCCACCGGGGAGCTGTTTTTT. Its translation: CASSLVTGGPTGELFF.

The chain links TRBV30 to TRBJ2-1; possibly TRBD2 for D (7 bases). The CDR3 totals 13 residues. Germline CDR1 GTSNPN, CDR2 SVGIG (reference sequence). V lost 5 bases to trimming and J lost 7 bases, with 15 bases between them. The CDR3 nucleotides read TGTGCCTGGTATCCGGGGGGCAGGAATGAGCAGTTCTTC. Protein product: CAWYPGGRNEQFF.

The chain is built from TRBV12-3 or TRBV12-4 and TRBJ1-1; TRBD1 agrees at 11 bases. With V trimmed by 6 bases and J by 4 bases, 7 bases remained unmatched. The CDR3 sequence is 15 residues long. The CDR3 reads CASRADRGRRTEAFF. The CDR3 DNA reads TGTGCCAGCAGGGCGGACAGGGGGCGTCGCACTGAAGCTTTCTTT.

This rearrangement joins TRBV5-6 to TRBJ2-1; 10 bases are shared with TRBD1. Trimming took 4 bases from V and 9 from J; bases not matched to a gene: 7. This CDR3 is built from 14 residues. Germline-derived CDR1 and CDR2 are SGHDT and YYEEEE. In DNA, the CDR3 is TGTGCCAGCAGCCCGGGGACAGGGGTTGGTGAGCAGTTCTTC. Translating it yields CASSPGTGVGEQFF.

CDR3 amino acids: CASSLDRANYGYTF. In DNA form, the CDR3 reads TGTGCCAGTAGCCTTGACAGGGCTAACTATGGCTACACCTTC. This sequence joins TRBV19 and TRBJ1-2, with TRBD1 matching 7 bases. The V and J ends lost 6 bases and 0 bases, in that order; junction bases with no gene match: 4. The germline CDR1 and CDR2 sequences are LNHDA and SQIVND (reference sequence). The CDR3 totals 14 residues.

The V gene is TRBV20-1, the J gene TRBJ2-7; D remains ambiguous. Between the trimmed V and J ends, which lost 4 bases and 0 bases, there was a span of 13 bases. The CDR3 is 14 amino acids. Per germline, CDR1 DFQATT and CDR2 SNEGSKA (reference sequence). In DNA, the CDR3 is TGCAGTGCTATCGGCAGCTATCCCTCCTACGAGCAGTACTTC. Protein: CSAIGSYPSYEQYF.

The chain combines TRBV6-6 with TRBJ1-5; D is ambiguous. In germline, CDR1 is MNHNY, CDR2 SVGAGI (reference sequence). The ends were cut back, 7 bases at V and 0 bases at J, with 7 bases in the middle. CDR3 length: 13 residues. CDR3 nucleotides: TGTGCCAGCAAGAGAGATAGCAATCAGCCCCAGCATTTT. It is translated as CASKRDSNQPQHF.

The V gene is TRBV4-1, the J gene TRBJ1-1; maybe TRBD1 (5 bases). This CDR3 has 13 residues. The germline V gene encodes CDR1 MGHRA and CDR2 YSYEKL. Deletions cut 6 bases from V and 1 base from J, with 9 bases between. CDR3 DNA: TGCGCCAGCAGGGGGAGGGGGAACACTGAAGCTTTCTTT. Translating gives CASRGRGNTEAFF.

The chain couples TRBV27 to TRBJ1-2, with TRBD1 matching over 7 bases. V was pared by 0 bases and J by 7 bases, with 5 bases of the junction left unmatched. From germline, CDR1 is MNHEY and CDR2 SMNVEV (reference sequence). The CDR3 runs to 14 residues. The CDR3 DNA sequence: TGTGCCAGCAGTTTATCAGGAGGGGGCGGTGGCTACACCTTC. Translating it yields CASSLSGGGGGYTF.

Written as DNA, the CDR3 is TGTGCCAGCAGCTCTAGCGGGGGGGGCCAAGAGACCCAGTACTTC. It codes for CASSSSGGGQETQYF. This chain links TRBV28 with TRBJ2-5, with TRBD2 matching 12 bases. CDR1 and CDR2 from the germline V gene are MDHEN and SYDVKM. CDR3 length equals 15 residues. Trimming removed 6 bases from V and 1 base from J; junction bases left unmatched: 3.

The J gene is TRBJ1-1, the V gene TRBV27; D is perhaps TRBD1 (5 bases). The CDR3 consists of 13 residues. The V end was cut by 1 base, the J end by 4 bases, with 7 bases between. The germline gives CDR1 MNHEY, CDR2 SMNVEV (reference sequence). The CDR3 reads CASSLLRGTEAFF. The CDR3 nucleotides are TGTGCCAGCAGTTTATTGAGGGGCACTGAAGCTTTCTTT.

The J gene is TRBJ1-2, the V gene TRBV30; D remains ambiguous. Trimming pared 2 bases from V and 5 bases from J, leaving 12 bases between. The CDR3 sequence is 13 residues long. Germline V gene data show CDR1 as GTSNPN and CDR2 as SVGIG (reference sequence). CDR3 nucleotides: TGTGCCTGGAGTAGACGGACTGAGTATGGCTACACCTTC. As protein: CAWSRRTEYGYTF.

The chain joins TRBV10-3 to TRBJ1-1; D is uncertain. CDR1 is ENHRY, CDR2 SYGVKD, per germline. This CDR3 comprises 12 residues. Trimming cost V 3 bases and J 4 bases, with 6 bases left between them. This CDR3 is CAISEWGTEAFF. CDR3 DNA sequence: TGTGCCATCAGTGAATGGGGCACTGAAGCTTTCTTT.

The table lists this clonotype with a count of one. The rearrangement links TRBV4-1 to TRBJ2-1, with 14 bases fitting TRBD2. This CDR3 is 15 amino acids long. Germline V CDR1 and CDR2: MGHRA, YSYEKL. V shed 3 bases and J 9 bases; nucleotides not matched to a gene: 4. The CDR3 loop reads CASSHPGTSGSEQFF. CDR3 bases: TGCGCCAGCAGCCATCCCGGGACTAGCGGGAGTGAGCAGTTCTTC.